One and the same sample provided the 2 T cell receptor beta chains below, sequenced in a study of blood T cell repertoires in COVID-19. Method: immunoSEQ multiplex PCR; TCRdb's copy keeps in-frame clones and lacks some. This sample has about 250,000 clones, with 89% found just once. Sequenced input: peripheral blood. The source of these receptors is a woman between 35 and 50 years old who had recovered from COVID-19.

V and J are TRBV6-5 and TRBJ1-5, with D possibly being TRBD1 (6 bases). Germline V CDR1 and CDR2: MNHEY, SVGAGI. Trimming removed 6 bases at V and 0 bases at J, with 9 bases between. This CDR3 contains 14 residues. CDR3 protein: CASRTGYSNQPQHF. In DNA, the CDR3 is TGTGCCAGCAGGACAGGATATAGCAATCAGCCCCAGCATTTT.

The chain is built from TRBV24-1 and TRBJ2-7, with TRBD1 identical over 9 bases. V shed 3 bases, J shed 4 bases, and the junction held 3 bases outside the gene matches. This CDR3 is built from 14 residues. Germline CDR1 is KGHDR and CDR2 is SFDVKD. The chain's CDR3 is CATSDGDRAYEQYF. In nucleotides, the CDR3 is TGTGCCACCAGTGATGGGGACAGGGCGTACGAGCAGTACTTC.